This T cell receptor beta chain originates from a study of shared clonotypes between healthy human individuals. The study's findings and limits: Few donors limited the genetic and exposure-history diversity represented.

Some clones are missing from TCRdb's copy, which holds only in-frame ones; the method was immunoSEQ multiplex PCR. The sample includes some 2,100,000 clones, roughly 91% of them seen just once. For this clone: What it recognizes is unknown.

Naive CD8 cells were CD45RO-negative, positively selected for CCR7, excluding terminally differentiated effector memory CD45RA+ cells. Sequencing was done on a sample of naive CD8+ T cells from PBMCs. The clonotype comes from a man younger than 30 in good health. Some clones in this sample may be carry-over from other donors' samples.

The CDR3 region is CASSLFGWQETQYF. For the CDR3, the DNA is TGTGCCAGCAGTCTGTTTGGGTGGCAAGAGACCCAGTACTTC. This rearrangement joins TRBV28 to TRBJ2-5; D is uncertain. Trimming stripped 5 bases from V and 2 bases from J, with 12 bases between. CDR1 and CDR2 (germline): MDHEN, SYDVKM. The CDR3 has 14 amino acids.